The clone carrying this TCR beta chain has ten or more counts. Its antigen is unidentified. The data were obtained in a study of CD8 T cells in ankylosing spondylitis. General observations from the study: Within peripheral blood, clones linked to disease were CD8+ and relatively rare. Previous work reported some of these motif variants in the synovial fluid and blood of reactive arthritis. Reportedly, matched ankylosing spondylitis synovial fluid was significantly enriched for disease-linked clones.

This CDR3 is 14 amino acids long. V gave up 2 bases and J gave up 8 bases, with 13 bases separating them. Germline V gene lookup returns CDR1 KGHSH and CDR2 LQKENI. TCRdb fed the 5' RACE reads into MiXCR, producing one record per CDR3 protein. Seen here are approximately 300,000 distinct CDR3 sequences, around 21% observed once, and the top ten hold roughly 3.6%. The sequence came from a female donor with ankylosing spondylitis or in good health (not recorded which). This sequence joins TRBV18 and TRBJ2-1; maybe TRBD2 (5 bases). The sequencing sample was made of blood, either unsorted or a sorted T cell fraction (not recorded which). This CDR3 is CASSPSPRGDEQFF. CDR3 nucleotides: TGTGCCAGCTCACCATCCCCCCGGGGTGATGAGCAGTTCTTC.